These 3 T cell receptor beta chains share one sample of origin, sequenced in a study of Graves' ophthalmopathy and Graves' hyperthyroidism (dated by TCRdb to the late 2010s). The sequencer listed for this sample is Illumina HiSeq 2000. TCR beta CDR3 regions were amplified from RNA transcripts for repertoire sequencing. The first round of RT-PCR was done with HTBI primers and the Qiagen OneStep RT-PCR kit, and was followed by a second round of multiplex PCR, then size selection and purification. Starting from the raw public reads, TCRdb applied fastp trimming at Q25, assembled clones with MiXCR and retained in-frame beta chains. Records with the same CDR3 protein are collapsed into one entry carrying the most frequent genes and DNA. The sample profile shows roughly 610,000 distinct CDR3 sequences; roughly 20% of them were found once. More than 5.5% of the sample is taken by the ten largest. Sequences were obtained from peripheral blood. The receptor set was obtained from a woman younger than 35 with stable Graves' hyperthyroidism. Some clones in this sample may be carry-over from other donors' samples. Donor details come from another sample of the same person, matched by shared clones.

This clonotype was seen ten or more times. CDR3 in amino acids: CSAIRGNSNQPQHF. In DNA, the CDR3 is TGCAGTGCTATACGCGGAAATAGCAATCAGCCCCAGCATTTT. The gene calls are TRBV20-1 and TRBJ1-5, with D hard to call. The CDR3 contains 14 residues. Trimming took 4 bases from V and 0 from J, leaving 10 bases between them. Germline CDR1 is DFQATT and CDR2 is SNEGSKA (reference sequence).

The V call is TRBV3-1, the J call TRBJ1-6; 9 positions match TRBD1. CDR1 is LGHDT, CDR2 YNNKEL, per germline (reference sequence). The V segment lost 1 base and the J segment 5 bases; nucleotides outside the gene matches: 3. This CDR3 comprises 16 residues. The CDR3 coding sequence is TGTGCCAGCAGCCAAGCACAGGGGGCGAATAATTCACCCCTCCACTTT. Protein: CASSQAQGANNSPLHF.

About this clonotype: A junction end diverges from the germline sequence, so it may reflect a read error. The chain couples TRBV5-1 to TRBJ2-4, with D perhaps matching TRBD2 (5 bases). CDR3 length equals 13 residues. The germline gives CDR1 SGHRS, CDR2 YFSETQ. CDR3 sequence (DNA): TGCGCCAGATCGGACTTGACCAAAAACATTAAGTACTTC. It codes for CARSDLTKNIKYF.